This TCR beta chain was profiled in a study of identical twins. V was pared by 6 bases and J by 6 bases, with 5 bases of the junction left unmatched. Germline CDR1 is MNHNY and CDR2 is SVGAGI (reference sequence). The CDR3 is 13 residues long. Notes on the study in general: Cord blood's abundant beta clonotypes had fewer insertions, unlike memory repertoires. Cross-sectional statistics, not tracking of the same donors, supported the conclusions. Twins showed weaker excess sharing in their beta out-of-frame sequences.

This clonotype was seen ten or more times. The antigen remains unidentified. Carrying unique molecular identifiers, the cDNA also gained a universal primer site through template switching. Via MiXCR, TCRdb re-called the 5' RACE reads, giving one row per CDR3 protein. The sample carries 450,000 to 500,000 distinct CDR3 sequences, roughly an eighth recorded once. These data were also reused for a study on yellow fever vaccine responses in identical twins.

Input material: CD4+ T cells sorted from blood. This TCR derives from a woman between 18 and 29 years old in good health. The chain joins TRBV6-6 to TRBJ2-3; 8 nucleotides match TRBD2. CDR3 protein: CASRIAGKDTQYF. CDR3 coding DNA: TGTGCCAGCAGGATAGCGGGGAAGGATACGCAGTATTTT.